The 8 T cell receptor beta chains listed next were all sequenced from one sample in a study of cytotoxic CD8 clonotypes in ibrutinib-treated CLL. Data came from immunoSEQ multiplex PCR; TCRdb stores just in-frame clones and leaves some out. The sample comprises around 150,000 clones, around 82% of which are singletons, and 7.6% rests with the top ten. Sequencing was performed on PBMCs, taken after 36 months of ibrutinib treatment. These receptors were obtained from a human donor with chronic lymphocytic leukemia.

This clone was recorded only once. The rearrangement uses TRBV7-3 and TRBJ1-2; no reliable D call. Trimming took 5 bases from V and 5 from J, leaving 15 bases between them. Germline CDR1 SGHTA, CDR2 FQGTGA. The CDR3 is 14 amino acids. The CDR3 DNA reads TGTGCCAGCAGCCCGACGGGGAGCCCTTATGGCTACACCTTC. Its translation is CASSPTGSPYGYTF.

The chain is built from TRBV7-2 and TRBJ2-5, with 9 bases fitting TRBD1. There are 14 residues in the CDR3. Trimming cost V 5 bases and J 4 bases; bases outside gene matches: 5. Germline V gives CDR1 SGHTA, CDR2 FQGNSA. The CDR3 sequence is CASSHRGLGETQYF. DNA of the CDR3: TGTGCCAGCAGCCACAGGGGGCTGGGAGAGACCCAGTACTTC.

The chain joins TRBV5-1 to TRBJ2-5, with D perhaps TRBD2 (5 bases). Trimming removed 4 bases from V and 5 bases from J, with 15 bases in between. Germline CDR1 SGHRS, CDR2 YFSETQ. This CDR3 has 14 residues. The CDR3 nucleotides read TGCGCCAGCAGCGATGGCTGGAGGACGGAGACCCAGTACTTC. Its translation is CASSDGWRTETQYF.

The chain carries TRBV12-5 and TRBJ2-1; 7 bases line up with TRBD1. Germline lookup yields CDR1 LGHNT and CDR2 FRNRAP. The CDR3 contains 15 residues. J was trimmed by 0 bases and V by 6 bases; bases with no gene match: 5. The CDR3 region is CASGGQPSSYNEQFF. As DNA, the CDR3 is TGTGCTAGTGGGGGACAGCCGAGCTCCTACAATGAGCAGTTCTTC.

This chain links TRBV5-1 with TRBJ1-4; D is ambiguous. Trimming pared 5 bases from V and 7 bases from J, leaving 18 bases between. CDR3 length: 15 residues. CDR1 and CDR2 (germline): SGHRS, YFSETQ. The CDR3 spells CASRRRTRESEKLFF. For the CDR3, the DNA is TGCGCCAGCAGGAGACGGACCCGGGAGAGTGAAAAACTGTTTTTT.

This clone was counted between two and nine times. This chain links TRBV5-5 with TRBJ2-3; 9 nucleotides align to TRBD1. The germline V gene encodes CDR1 SGHKS and CDR2 YYEKEE (reference sequence). The CDR3 length is 15 residues. The V and J ends lost 7 bases and 2 bases, in that order; junction bases with no gene match: 8. CDR3 protein: CASGDRDRDTDTQYF. CDR3 coding DNA: TGTGCCAGCGGAGACCGGGACAGGGACACAGATACGCAGTATTTT.

This rearrangement joins TRBV18 to TRBJ2-1, with a weak D call TRBD2 (6 bases). This CDR3 spans 17 amino acids. Trimming stripped 3 bases from V and 6 bases from J, with 21 bases between. Germline values: CDR1 KGHSH, CDR2 LQKENI. In DNA, the CDR3 is TGTGCCAGCTCACCCCGGGACTCCCCAACTCCCCGCAATGAGCAGTTCTTC. This sequence encodes CASSPRDSPTPRNEQFF.

V gene TRBV7-9 combines with J gene TRBJ2-7, with 8 bases matching TRBD2. The junction had 14 bases not matched to a gene; V was cut back by 5 bases and J by 2 bases. The CDR3 is made up of 17 amino acids. Germline CDR1 and CDR2: SEHNR and FQNEAQ (reference sequence). The CDR3 DNA sequence: TGTGCCAGCAGCCGGGTGGGCGGGAGGCAATTACCCTACGAGCAGTACTTC. This translates into CASSRVGGRQLPYEQYF.